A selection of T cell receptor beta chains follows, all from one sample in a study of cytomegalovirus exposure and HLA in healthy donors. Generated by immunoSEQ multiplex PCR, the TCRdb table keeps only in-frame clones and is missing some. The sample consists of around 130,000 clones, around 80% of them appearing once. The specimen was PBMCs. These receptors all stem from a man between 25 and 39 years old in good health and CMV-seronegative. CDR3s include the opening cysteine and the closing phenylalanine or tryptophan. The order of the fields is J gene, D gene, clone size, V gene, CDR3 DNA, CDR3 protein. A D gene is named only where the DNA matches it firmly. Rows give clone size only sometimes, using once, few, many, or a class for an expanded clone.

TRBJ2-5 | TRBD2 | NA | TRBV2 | TGTGCCAGCAGTACAATAGCGGGGGCGCACCAAGAGACCCAGTACTTC | CASSTIAGAHQETQYF
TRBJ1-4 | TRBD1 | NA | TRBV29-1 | TGCAGCGCCGTAGGACAGGGCTGGTTTTTT | CSAVGQGWFF
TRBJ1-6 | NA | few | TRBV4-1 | TGCGCCAGCAGCCGGACAACAGGGTTTTCAGGCCTCCACTTT | CASSRTTGFSGLHF
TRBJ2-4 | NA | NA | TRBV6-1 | TGTGCCAGCAGTGAAGGGGGGAAGGGGGACATTCAGTACTTC | CASSEGGKGDIQYF
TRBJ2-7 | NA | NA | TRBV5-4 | TGTGCCAGCAGCTTGGATCTCTACGAGCAGTACTTC | CASSLDLYEQYF
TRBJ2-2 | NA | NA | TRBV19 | TGTGCCAGTAGTACACCTTCAGGGGCCGGGGAGCTGTTTTTT | CASSTPSGAGELFF
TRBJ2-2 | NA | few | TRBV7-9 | TGTCCCAGCAGCCACCGATCCACTAAACACACCGGGGAGCTGTTTTTT | CPSSHRSTKHTGELFF
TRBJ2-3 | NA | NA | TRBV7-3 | TGTGCCAGCAGCACCAACCTGAGCCCCACAGATACGCAGTATTTT | CASSTNLSPTDTQYF
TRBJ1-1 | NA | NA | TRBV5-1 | TGCGCCAGTACTCTGGGAGTTGGGACTGAAGCTTTCTTT | CASTLGVGTEAFF
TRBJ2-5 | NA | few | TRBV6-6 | TGTGCCAGCATCCAACCCGGGATGCCCCATCGGAAGTACTTC | CASIQPGMPHRKYF
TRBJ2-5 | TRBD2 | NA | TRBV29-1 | TGCAGCGTCCTGGGACTAGCGGGACCGTACCAAGAGACCCAGTACTTC | CSVLGLAGPYQETQYF
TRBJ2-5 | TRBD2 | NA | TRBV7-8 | TGTGCCAGCAGCTCCGGGGGGATGCAAGAGACCCAGTACTTC | CASSSGGMQETQYF
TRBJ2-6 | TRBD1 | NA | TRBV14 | TGTGCCAGCAGCCAAGGTACAGGGGCTGGGGCCAACGTCCTGACTTTC | CASSQGTGAGANVLTF
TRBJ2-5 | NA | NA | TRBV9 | TGTGCCAGCAGCGTAACCCACCACGAGCACCCCGACTTC | CASSVTHHEHPDF
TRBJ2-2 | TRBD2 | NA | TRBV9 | TGTGCCAGCAGCGCCCGGGGACTAGCGTACACCGGGGAGCTGTTTTTT | CASSARGLAYTGELFF
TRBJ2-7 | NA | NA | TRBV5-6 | TGTGCCAGCAGCTCTAGCGGACTAGGGGGGTACGAGCAGTACTTC | CASSSSGLGGYEQYF
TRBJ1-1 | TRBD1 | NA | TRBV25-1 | TGTGCCAGCAGTGAATCCGCCCCGGCAGGGGGCAGAGGAGCTTTCTTT | CASSESAPAGGRGAFF
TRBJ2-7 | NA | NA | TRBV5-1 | TGCGCCAGCAGCTTGGAGGCGGGCCCCTCCTACGAGCAGTACTTC | CASSLEAGPSYEQYF
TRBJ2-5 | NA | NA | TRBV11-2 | TGTGCCAGCTTCCTGCGGGGTGGGGAGACCCAGTACTTC | CASFLRGGETQYF
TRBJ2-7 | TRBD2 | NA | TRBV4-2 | TGTGCCAGCAGCCCTGGGGTAGCGGGAGCCTCCGGGGGCGAGCAGTACTTC | CASSPGVAGASGGEQYF
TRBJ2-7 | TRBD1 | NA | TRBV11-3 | TGTGCCAGCAGCGTCCGGGACAGCTCCTACGAGCAGTACTTC | CASSVRDSSYEQYF
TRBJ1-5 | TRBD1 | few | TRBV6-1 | TGTGCCAGCAGTCAACCGGACAGGGCGTATCAGCCCCAGCATTTT | CASSQPDRAYQPQHF
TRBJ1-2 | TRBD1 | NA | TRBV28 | TGTGCCAGCTCTCGGGACAGCCAACCGTCCTATGGCTACACCTTC | CASSRDSQPSYGYTF
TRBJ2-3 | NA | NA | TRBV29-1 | TGCAGCATAAGAGGGTGGAGAGGGAGGACAGATACGCAGTATTTT | CSIRGWRGRTDTQYF
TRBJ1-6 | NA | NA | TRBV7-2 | TGTGCCAGCAGCTTAGTTCCGCCCACAAAAAGCTCCTATAATTCACCCCTCCACTTT | CASSLVPPTKSSYNSPLHF
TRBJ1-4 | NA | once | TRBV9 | TGTGCCAGCAGCGGAGGGGGGGCGGGTGGTGAAAAACTGTTTTTT | CASSGGGAGGEKLFF
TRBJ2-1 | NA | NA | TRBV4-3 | TGCGCCAGCAGCCAAGATATGAGGGCCAATGAGCAGTTCTTC | CASSQDMRANEQFF
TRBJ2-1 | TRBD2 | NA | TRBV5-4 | TGTGCCAGCAGTAAGACTAGCGGGGACTACAATGAGCAGTTCTTC | CASSKTSGDYNEQFF
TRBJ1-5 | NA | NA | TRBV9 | TGTGCCAGCAGCGTCGGGAGCAATCAGCCCCAGCATTTT | CASSVGSNQPQHF
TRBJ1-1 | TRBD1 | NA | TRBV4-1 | TGCGCCAGCAGCCTAGTAGGACAGGGGGGCACTGAAGCTTTCTTT | CASSLVGQGGTEAFF
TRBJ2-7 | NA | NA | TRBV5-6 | TGTGCCAGCAGCCCAAGGGGGATTTCCTACGAGCAGTACTTC | CASSPRGISYEQYF
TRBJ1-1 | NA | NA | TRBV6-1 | TGTGCCAGCAGTCAAAGGGAGGGTAGGACTGAAGCTTTCTTT | CASSQREGRTEAFF
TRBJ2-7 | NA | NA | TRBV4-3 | TGCGCCAGCAGCCAAGTTGGGCAAAACGAGCAGTACTTC | CASSQVGQNEQYF
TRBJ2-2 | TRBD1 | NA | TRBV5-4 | TGTGCCAGCAGCCATCCGGGACAGGGTTTTCCCGGGGAGCTGTTTTTT | CASSHPGQGFPGELFF
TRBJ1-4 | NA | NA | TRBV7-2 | TGTGCCAGCAGCTTAGTGGCGGGGAAGGGCGAAAAACTGTTTTTT | CASSLVAGKGEKLFF
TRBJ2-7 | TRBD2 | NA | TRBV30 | TGTGCCTGGAGTTCCCGGACTAGCGGGAGTTACGAGCAGTACTTC | CAWSSRTSGSYEQYF
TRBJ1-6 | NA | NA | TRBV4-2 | TGTGCCAGCAGCCAAGATAGGTTAGGGGCGGGAAGCTCCTATAATTCACCCCTCCACTTT | CASSQDRLGAGSSYNSPLHF
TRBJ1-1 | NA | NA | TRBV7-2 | TGTGCCAGCAGCTCCGACAGGCTGAACACTGAAGCTTTCTTT | CASSSDRLNTEAFF
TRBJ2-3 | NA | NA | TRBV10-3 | TGTGCCATCAGTGAGTCGCAGGGCCCAGATACGCAGTATTTT | CAISESQGPDTQYF
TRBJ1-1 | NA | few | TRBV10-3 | TGTGCCATCAGCGGGGAGAGGGAGATGAACACTGAAGCTTTCTTT | CAISGEREMNTEAFF
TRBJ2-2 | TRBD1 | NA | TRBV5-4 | TGTGCCAGCAGCCTAGGACAGGGGGCGCTCACCGGGGAGCTGTTTTTT | CASSLGQGALTGELFF
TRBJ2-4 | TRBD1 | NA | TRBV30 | TGTGCCTGGAACCTGGGACAGGGGGCTACCAAAAACATTCAGTACTTC | CAWNLGQGATKNIQYF
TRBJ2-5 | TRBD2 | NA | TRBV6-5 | TGTGCCAGCAGTTACGGGGGACTAGCTGATGAGACCCAGTACTTC | CASSYGGLADETQYF
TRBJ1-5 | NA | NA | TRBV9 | TGTGCCAGCAGCGTATCAGGGGATAGCAATCAGCCCCAGCATTTT | CASSVSGDSNQPQHF
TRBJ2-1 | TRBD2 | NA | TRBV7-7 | TGTGCTAGCAGCTTCGGACTAGCGAGCTACAATGAGCAGTTCTTC | CASSFGLASYNEQFF
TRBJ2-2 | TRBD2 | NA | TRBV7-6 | TGTGCCAGCACCCCCAGCGGCCTAGCGGGCACCGGGGAGCTGTTTTTT | CASTPSGLAGTGELFF
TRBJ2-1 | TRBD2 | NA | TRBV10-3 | TGTGCCATCAGCAAGACTAGCGGGGGGGACAATGAGCAGTTCTTC | CAISKTSGGDNEQFF
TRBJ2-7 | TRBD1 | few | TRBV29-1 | TGCAGCGTTTCCCAGGGGGCCTACGAGCAGTACTTC | CSVSQGAYEQYF
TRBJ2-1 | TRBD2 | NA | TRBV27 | TGTGCCAGCAGTTTATTTCCTAGCGGGAGGGCGGTGTTCTTC | CASSLFPSGRAVFF
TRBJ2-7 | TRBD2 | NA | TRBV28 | TGTGCCAGCAAACTAGCGGGAGTTACGGTCTACGAGCAGTACTTC | CASKLAGVTVYEQYF
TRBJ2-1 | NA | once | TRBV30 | TGTGCCTGGAGTTCGCACGGTAGCTCCTACAATGAGCAGTTCTTC | CAWSSHGSSYNEQFF
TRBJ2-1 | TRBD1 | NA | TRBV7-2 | TGTGCCAGCAGCTTAGCCGGGACAGGGATAAGTGAGCAGTTCTTC | CASSLAGTGISEQFF
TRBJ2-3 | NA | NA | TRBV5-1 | TGCGCCAGCAGCACTGGCTTAGCGCGAGGGGATACGCAGTATTTT | CASSTGLARGDTQYF
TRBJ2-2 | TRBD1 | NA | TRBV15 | TGTGCCACCAGCACAAGGGACAGGGGGCGAACCGGGGAGCTGTTTTTT | CATSTRDRGRTGELFF
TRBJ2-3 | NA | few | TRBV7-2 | TGTGCCAGCAGGGGCGCAGATACGCAGTATTTT | CASRGADTQYF
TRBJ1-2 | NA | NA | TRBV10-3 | TGTGCCATCGGGGACCGGGGGAACTATGGCTACACCTTC | CAIGDRGNYGYTF